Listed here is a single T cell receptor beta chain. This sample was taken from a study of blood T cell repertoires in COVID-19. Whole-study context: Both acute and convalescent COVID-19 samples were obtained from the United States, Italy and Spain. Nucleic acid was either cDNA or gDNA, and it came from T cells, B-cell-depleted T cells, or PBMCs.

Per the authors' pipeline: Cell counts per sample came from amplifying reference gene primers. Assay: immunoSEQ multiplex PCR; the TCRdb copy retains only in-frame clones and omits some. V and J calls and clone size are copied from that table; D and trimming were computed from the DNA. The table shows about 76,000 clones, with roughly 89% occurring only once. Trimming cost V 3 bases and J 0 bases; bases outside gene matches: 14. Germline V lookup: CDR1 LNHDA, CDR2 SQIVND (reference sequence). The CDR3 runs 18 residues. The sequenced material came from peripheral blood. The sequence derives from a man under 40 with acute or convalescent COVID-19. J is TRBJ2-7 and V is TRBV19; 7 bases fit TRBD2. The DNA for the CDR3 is TGTGCCAGTAGTATCAAGGGTGCCGACCGGGACTACTCCTACGAGCAGTACTTC. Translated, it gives CASSIKGADRDYSYEQYF.